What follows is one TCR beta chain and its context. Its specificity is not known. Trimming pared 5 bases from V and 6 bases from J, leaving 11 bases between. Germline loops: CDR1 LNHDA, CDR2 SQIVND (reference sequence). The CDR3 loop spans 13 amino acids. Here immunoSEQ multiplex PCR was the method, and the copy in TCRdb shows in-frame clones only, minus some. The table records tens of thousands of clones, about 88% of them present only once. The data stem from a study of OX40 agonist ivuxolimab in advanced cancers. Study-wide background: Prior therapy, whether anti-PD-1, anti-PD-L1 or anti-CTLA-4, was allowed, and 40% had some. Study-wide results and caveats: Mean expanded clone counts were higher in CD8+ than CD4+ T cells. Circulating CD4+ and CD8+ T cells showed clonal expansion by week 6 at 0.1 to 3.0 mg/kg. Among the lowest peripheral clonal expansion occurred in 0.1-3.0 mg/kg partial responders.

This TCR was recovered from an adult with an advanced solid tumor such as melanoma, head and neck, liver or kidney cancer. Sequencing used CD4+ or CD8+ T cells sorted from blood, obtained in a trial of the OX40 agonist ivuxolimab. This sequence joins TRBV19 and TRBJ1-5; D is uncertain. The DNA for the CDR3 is TGTGCCAGTAGTCTATCTCAGACTCAGCCCCAGCATTTT. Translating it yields CASSLSQTQPQHF. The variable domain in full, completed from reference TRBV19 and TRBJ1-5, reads DGGITQSPKYLFRKEGQNVTLSCEQNLNHDAMYWYRQDPGQGLRLIYYSQIVNDFQKGDIAEGYSVSREKKESFPLTVTSAQKNPTAFYLCASSLSQTQPQHFGDGTRLSIL.